The present T cell receptor beta chain was sequenced within a study of T-cell reconstitution after alpha-beta-depleted transplantation in children. With 4 bases removed from V and 4 bases from J, the gap between germline ends came to 15 bases. The CDR3 has 15 residues. Germline CDR1 is SGHRS and CDR2 is YFSETQ. This clonotype came up many times. A library of TCRbeta sequences, prepared with unique molecular identifiers, was generated. TCRdb independently ran MiXCR on the PCR reads; one entry per CDR3 protein. The sample includes about 640,000 distinct CDR3 sequences, about an eighth of them seen just once.

Sequencing was performed on PBMCs, mostly from graft donor cells, taken 360 days after TCRalphabeta/CD19-depleted stem cell transplant. This sequence originates from a male patient between 10 and 17 years old who had a stem cell transplant for acute myeloid leukemia, so the T cells may come from the graft donor. This sequence joins TRBV5-1 and TRBJ2-1; perhaps TRBD2 as D (5 bases). CDR3 sequence reads: CASSGERILYNEQFF. For the CDR3, the DNA is TGCGCCAGCAGCGGTGAGCGGATACTTTACAATGAGCAGTTCTTC.